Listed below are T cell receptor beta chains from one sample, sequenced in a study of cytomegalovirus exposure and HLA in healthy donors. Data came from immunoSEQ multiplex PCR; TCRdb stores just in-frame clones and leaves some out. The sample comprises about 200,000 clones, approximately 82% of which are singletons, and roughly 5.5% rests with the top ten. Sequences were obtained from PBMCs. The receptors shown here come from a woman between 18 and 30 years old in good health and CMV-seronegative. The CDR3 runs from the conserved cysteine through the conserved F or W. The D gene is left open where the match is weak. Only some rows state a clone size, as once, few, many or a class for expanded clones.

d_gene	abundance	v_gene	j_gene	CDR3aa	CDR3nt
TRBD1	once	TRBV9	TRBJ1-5	CASSIGTGGGQPQHF	TGTGCCAGCAGCATCGGGACAGGGGGAGGTCAGCCCCAGCATTTT
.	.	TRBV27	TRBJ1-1	CASSGQRGGRRDTEAFF	TGTGCCAGCAGTGGCCAGAGGGGGGGGCGTAGGGACACTGAAGCTTTCTTT
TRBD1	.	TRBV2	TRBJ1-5	CASSGGQGRDQPQHF	TGTGCCAGCAGTGGGGGACAGGGTAGGGATCAGCCCCAGCATTTT
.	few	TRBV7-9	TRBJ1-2	CASSHEGSDSWYGYTF	TGTGCCAGCAGCCACGAGGGGTCTGATTCTTGGTATGGCTACACCTTC
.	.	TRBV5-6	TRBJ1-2	CASSQNDGNYGYTF	TGTGCCAGCAGCCAGAACGACGGCAACTATGGCTACACCTTC
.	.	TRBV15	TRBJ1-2	CATSRRAGANYGYTF	TGTGCCACCAGCAGGAGGGCGGGCGCTAACTATGGCTACACCTTC
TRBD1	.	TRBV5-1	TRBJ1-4	CASSSDRGGNEKLFF	TGCGCCAGCAGCTCTGACAGGGGAGGTAATGAAAAACTGTTTTTT
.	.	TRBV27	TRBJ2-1	CASSFWTQREQFF	TGTGCCAGCAGTTTCTGGACCCAGCGGGAGCAGTTCTTC
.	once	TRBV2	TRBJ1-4	CASRRSREKLFF	TGTGCCAGCAGGAGAAGTAGGGAAAAACTGTTTTTT
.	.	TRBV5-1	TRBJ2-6	CASSPGVTGANVLTF	TGCGCCAGCAGCCCTGGGGTGACTGGGGCCAACGTCCTGACTTTC
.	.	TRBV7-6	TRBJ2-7	CASSQLGAVEQYF	TGTGCCAGCAGCCAACTAGGGGCAGTCGAGCAGTACTTC
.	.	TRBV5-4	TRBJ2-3	CASSLGDQTSTDTQYF	TGTGCCAGCAGCTTGGGGGACCAAACGAGCACAGATACGCAGTATTTT
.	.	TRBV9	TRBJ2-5	CASSVAGGGGWETQYF	TGTGCCAGCAGCGTAGCTGGTGGGGGAGGTTGGGAGACCCAGTACTTC
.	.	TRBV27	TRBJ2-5	CASSFIPQETQYF	TGTGCCAGCAGTTTCATCCCTCAAGAGACCCAGTACTTC
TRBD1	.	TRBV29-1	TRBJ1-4	CSVQPGQNEKLFF	TGCAGCGTTCAGCCGGGACAGAATGAAAAACTGTTTTTT
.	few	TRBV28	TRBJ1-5	CASSLFGQPQHF	TGTGCCAGCAGTTTATTTGGACAGCCCCAGCATTTT
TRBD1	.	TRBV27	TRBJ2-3	CASSSDRGLDTQYF	TGTGCCAGCAGTTCGGACAGGGGCCTAGATACGCAGTATTTT
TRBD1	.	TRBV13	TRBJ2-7	CASSLGWGQVTYEQYF	TGTGCCAGCAGCTTAGGCTGGGGACAGGTCACCTACGAGCAGTACTTC
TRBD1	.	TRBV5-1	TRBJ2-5	CASSSTSTGGAETQYF	TGCGCCAGCAGCTCGACCTCGACAGGGGGCGCAGAGACCCAGTACTTC
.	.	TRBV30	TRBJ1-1	CAWSVGPGGNTEAFF	TGTGCCTGGAGTGTGGGACCTGGGGGGAACACTGAAGCTTTCTTT
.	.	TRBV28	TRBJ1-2	CASRVTSSGPYGYTF	TGTGCCAGCAGGGTAACGTCCTCGGGCCCCTATGGCTACACCTTC
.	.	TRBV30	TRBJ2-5	CAAGVAALQETQYF	TGTGCCGCCGGAGTGGCGGCTTTACAAGAGACCCAGTACTTC
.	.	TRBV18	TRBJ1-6	CASSPGPTNSPLHF	TGTGCCAGCTCACCGGGCCCGACAAATTCACCCCTCCACTTT
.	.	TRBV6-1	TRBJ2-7	CASSVGVESYEQYF	TGTGCCAGCAGTGTAGGGGTTGAATCCTACGAGCAGTACTTC
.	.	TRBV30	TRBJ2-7	CAWSSGREFPYEQYF	TGTGCCTGGTCGAGTGGCAGGGAATTCCCCTACGAGCAGTACTTC
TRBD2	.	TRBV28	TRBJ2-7	CASSLLAGNLYEQYF	TGTGCCAGCAGTCTACTAGCGGGCAATCTCTACGAGCAGTACTTC
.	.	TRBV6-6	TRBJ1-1	CASRGGGSRAFF	TGTGCCAGCAGGGGTGGGGGGTCTAGGGCTTTCTTT
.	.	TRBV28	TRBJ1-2	CASSLSSRVSGYTF	TGTGCCAGCAGTTTATCGTCCAGGGTAAGCGGCTACACCTTC
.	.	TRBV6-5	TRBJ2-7	CASSYFSEQYF	TGTGCCAGCAGTTATTTCAGCGAGCAGTACTTC
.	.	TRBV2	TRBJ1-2	CASRIQGTNYGYTF	TGTGCCAGCAGAATACAGGGAACAAACTATGGCTACACCTTC
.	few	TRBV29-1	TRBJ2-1	CSVAGQLNEQFF	TGCAGCGTCGCCGGACAGCTCAATGAGCAGTTCTTC
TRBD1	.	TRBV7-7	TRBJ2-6	CASSLSGTGMGGANVLTF	TGTGCCAGCAGCTTGTCCGGGACAGGGATGGGTGGGGCCAACGTCCTGACTTTC
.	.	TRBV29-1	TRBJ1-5	CSVGSWDSNQPQHF	TGCAGCGTTGGGTCATGGGATAGCAATCAGCCCCAGCATTTT
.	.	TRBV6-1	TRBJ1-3	CASTPPGGAGNTIYF	TGTGCCAGCACCCCTCCGGGAGGTGCGGGAAACACCATATATTTT
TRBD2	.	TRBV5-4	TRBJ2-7	CASSLKAGGHISYEQYF	TGTGCCAGCAGCTTGAAAGCGGGGGGCCATATCTCCTACGAGCAGTACTTC
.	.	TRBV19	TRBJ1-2	CASSMDGAPYGYTF	TGTGCCAGTAGTATGGACGGGGCGCCCTATGGCTACACCTTC
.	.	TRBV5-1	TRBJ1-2	CASSGSTGPNYGYTF	TGCGCCAGCAGCGGCTCCACAGGTCCTAACTATGGCTACACCTTC
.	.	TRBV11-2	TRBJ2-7	CASSALTGSRSYEQYF	TGTGCCAGCAGCGCACTGACAGGCTCCAGGTCCTACGAGCAGTACTTC
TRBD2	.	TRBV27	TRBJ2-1	CASSPGTSGGGPYNEQFF	TGTGCCAGCAGTCCCGGGACTAGCGGGGGGGGCCCCTACAATGAGCAGTTCTTC
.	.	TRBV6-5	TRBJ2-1	CASTPPGQYNEQFF	TGTGCCAGCACCCCTCCCGGACAGTACAATGAGCAGTTCTTC
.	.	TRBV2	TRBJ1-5	CASRGGLSNQPQHF	TGTGCCAGCAGGGGAGGGTTGAGCAATCAGCCCCAGCATTTT
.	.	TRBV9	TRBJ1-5	CASSVDGSGNQPQHF	TGTGCCAGCAGCGTAGATGGGAGCGGCAATCAGCCCCAGCATTTT
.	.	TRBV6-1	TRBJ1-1	CASSDYPGPSGNTEAFF	TGTGCCAGCAGTGATTATCCCGGACCGTCGGGCAACACTGAAGCTTTCTTT
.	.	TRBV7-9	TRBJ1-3	CASSSGPQGTGNTIYF	TGTGCCAGCAGCTCGGGGCCCCAGGGAACTGGAAACACCATATATTTT
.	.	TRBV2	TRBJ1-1	CASSGASGDTEAFF	TGTGCCAGCAGCGGGGCATCGGGGGACACTGAAGCTTTCTTT
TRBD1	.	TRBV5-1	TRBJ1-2	CASSLDGQVGVAGYTF	TGCGCCAGCAGCTTGGACGGACAGGTTGGAGTCGCTGGCTACACCTTC
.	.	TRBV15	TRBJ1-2	CATSRDPGYGYTF	TGTGCCACCAGCAGAGATCCAGGCTATGGCTACACCTTC
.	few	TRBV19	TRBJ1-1	CASSIGGTGYTEAFF	TGTGCCAGTAGTATAGGGGGGACCGGATACACTGAAGCTTTCTTT
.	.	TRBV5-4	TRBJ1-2	CASSLRGGYGYTF	TGTGCCAGCAGCTTAAGAGGGGGCTATGGCTACACCTTC
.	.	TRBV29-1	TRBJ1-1	CSARGAGATKAFF	TGCAGCGCCCGGGGGGCAGGGGCGACGAAAGCTTTCTTT
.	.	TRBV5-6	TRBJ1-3	CASSPMSGDLSGNTIYF	TGTGCCAGCAGCCCGATGTCAGGGGATCTATCTGGAAACACCATATATTTT
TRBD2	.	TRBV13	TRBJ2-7	CASSLAGGPSYEQYF	TGTGCCAGCAGCCTAGCGGGGGGGCCATCCTACGAGCAGTACTTC
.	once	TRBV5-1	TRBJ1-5	CASSPLGGNQPQHF	TGCGCCAGCAGCCCCTTGGGGGGCAATCAGCCCCAGCATTTT